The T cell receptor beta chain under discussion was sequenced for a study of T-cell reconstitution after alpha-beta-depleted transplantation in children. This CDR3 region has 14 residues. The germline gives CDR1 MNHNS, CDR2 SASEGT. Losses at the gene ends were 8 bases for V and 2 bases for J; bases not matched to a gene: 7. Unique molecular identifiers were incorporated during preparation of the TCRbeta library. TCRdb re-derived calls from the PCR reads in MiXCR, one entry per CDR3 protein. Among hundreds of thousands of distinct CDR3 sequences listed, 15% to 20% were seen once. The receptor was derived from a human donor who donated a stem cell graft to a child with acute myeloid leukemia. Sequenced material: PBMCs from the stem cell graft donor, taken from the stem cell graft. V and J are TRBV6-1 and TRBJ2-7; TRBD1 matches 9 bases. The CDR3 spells CASGAGTGTYEQYF. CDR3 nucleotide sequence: TGTGCCAGCGGGGCCGGGACAGGGACCTACGAGCAGTACTTC.